The 5 T cell receptor beta chains given below trace back to one sample, sequenced in a study of cytomegalovirus exposure and HLA in healthy donors. Data came from immunoSEQ multiplex PCR; TCRdb stores just in-frame clones and leaves some out. The sample has 65,000 to 80,000 clones, 94% seen once; the top ten hold 2.5% to 3.5%. Sample: PBMCs. Receptor source: a woman between 18 and 30 years old in good health and CMV-seropositive.

J is TRBJ1-2 and V is TRBV4-3, with unresolved D. V lost 4 bases to trimming and J lost 1 base, with 13 bases between them. CDR3 length: 15 residues. The germline V gene has CDR1 LGHNA and CDR2 YSLEER. The CDR3 spells CASSRAGSSNYGYTF. The CDR3 region has the DNA TGCGCCAGCAGCCGGGCCGGGAGCAGTAACTATGGCTACACCTTC.

The V call is TRBV7-3, the J call TRBJ2-3; TRBD2 matches at 13 bases. The CDR3 has 18 residues. The junction had 13 bases not matched to a gene; V was cut back by 5 bases and J by 5 bases. Germline CDR1 reads SGHTA; CDR2 reads FQGTGA. The CDR3 protein is CASSPNGRTSGSRDTQYF. The CDR3 coding sequence is TGTGCCAGCAGCCCCAATGGTAGGACTAGCGGGAGCCGAGATACGCAGTATTTT.

This sequence joins TRBV2 and TRBJ2-3; 13 nucleotides line up with TRBD2. With 5 bases clipped from V and 4 bases from J, the junction kept 9 bases outside the gene matches. Germline CDR1 reads SNHLY; CDR2 reads FYNNEI. The CDR3 is 17 amino acids. This CDR3 reads CASSILAGGPSPDTQYF. The CDR3 bases are TGTGCCAGCAGTATACTAGCGGGGGGGCCTTCCCCAGATACGCAGTATTTT.

This chain links TRBV18 with TRBJ2-6; the D gene is possibly TRBD1 (6 bases). The CDR3 covers 17 residues. V gave up 2 bases and J gave up 0 bases, with 11 bases separating them. Germline CDR1 is KGHSH and CDR2 is LQKENI. DNA for the CDR3: TGTGCCAGCTCACCAAACAGGGCAAGCTCTGGGGCCAACGTCCTGACTTTC. This encodes CASSPNRASSGANVLTF. Combining the CDR3 with reference TRBV18 and TRBJ2-6 gives the whole variable domain NAGVMQNPRHLVRRRGQEARLRCSPMKGHSHVYWYRQLPEEGLKFMVYLQKENIIDESGMPKERFSAEFPKEGPSILRIQQVVRGDSAAYFCASSPNRASSGANVLTFGAGSRLTVL.

The chain combines TRBV6-5 with TRBJ2-7; D is possibly TRBD1 (6 bases). Per germline, CDR1 MNHEY and CDR2 SVGAGI. CDR3 length: 15 amino acids. V gave up 5 bases and J gave up 0 bases, with 14 bases separating them. The CDR3 is CASSGAADSSYEQYF. CDR3 bases: TGTGCCAGCAGTGGTGCCGCGGACAGCTCCTACGAGCAGTACTTC.